This T cell receptor beta chain was found in a study of cytomegalovirus exposure and HLA in healthy donors. Notes on the study in general: A later analysis showed TCR association rates differing by HLA locus, peaking at DRB1 and lowest at HLA-C.

About this clone itself: Its specificity is not known.

The germline V gene has CDR1 MNHEY and CDR2 SVGAGI. The CDR3 consists of 16 residues. The V gene end was trimmed by 2 bases and the J gene end by 7 bases; junction bases not matched to a gene: 9. The PCR made use of 60 Vbeta and 13 Jbeta primers. Using immunoSEQ multiplex PCR, the repertoire was profiled, and TCRdb retains in-frame clones only, with some absent. The table shows 150,000 to 200,000 clones, with over 70% occurring only once. The receptor's source is a man aged 18 to 30 in good health and CMV-seropositive. The chain uses TRBV6-5 and TRBJ2-1; 9 bases align to TRBD2. Specimen: PBMCs. CDR3 amino acids: CASSYLPSGNMNEQFF. DNA of the CDR3: TGTGCCAGCAGTTACCTTCCTAGCGGGAACATGAATGAGCAGTTCTTC.